The 20 T cell receptor beta chains below were found in one sample sequenced in a study of CD8 T cells in ankylosing spondylitis. MiXCR, run by TCRdb on the 5' RACE reads, gives a single entry per CDR3 protein. The data show approximately 300,000 distinct CDR3 sequences, about a fifth seen once. Input material: blood, either unsorted or a sorted T cell fraction (not recorded which). The receptors originated from a female donor with ankylosing spondylitis or in good health (not recorded which).

This clonotype showed up many times. V and J are TRBV7-9 and TRBJ2-7; perhaps TRBD1 as D (6 bases). This CDR3 has 13 amino acids. Between the trimmed V and J ends, which lost 1 base and 3 bases, there was a span of 7 bases. The V gene's germline CDR1 is SEHNR and CDR2 FQNEAQ (reference sequence). DNA for the CDR3: TGTGCCAGCAGCTTAGAACAGGGCTACGAGCAGTACTTC. Translating it yields CASSLEQGYEQYF.

This clonotype has just a few counts. The gene calls are TRBV12-3 or TRBV12-4 and TRBJ1-3; D gene uncertain. The CDR3 is made up of 14 amino acids. V was cut by 10 bases and J by 0 bases, with 13 bases left in between. CDR3 residues: CATTLLSSGNTIYF. DNA of the CDR3: TGTGCCACGACCCTGCTGAGCTCTGGAAACACCATATATTTT.

This clonotype was observed at least ten times. The chain carries TRBV29-1 and TRBJ1-2; D not certain. The CDR3 consists of 13 residues. The ends were cut back, 4 bases at V and 3 bases at J, with 12 bases in the middle. Germline V CDR1 and CDR2: SQVTM, ANQGSEA. The DNA of the CDR3 is TGCAGCGTTGGATGGCGCAACTACTATGGCTACACCTTC. Protein product: CSVGWRNYYGYTF.

The chain couples TRBV29-1 to TRBJ2-7; 7 bases match TRBD2. After removal of 8 bases from V and 2 bases from J, the junction contained 15 bases not matched to a gene. The CDR3 totals 15 residues. CDR1 SQVTM and CDR2 ANQGSEA come from the germline V gene. The CDR3 sequence is CSFRRGRGYPYEQYF. In DNA, the CDR3 is TGCAGCTTTAGGAGAGGGAGGGGATATCCCTACGAGCAGTACTTC.

The genes are TRBV6-2 or TRBV6-3 and TRBJ1-1, with D unresolved. The germline gives CDR1 MNHEY, CDR2 SVGEGT. The V gene lost 6 bases and the J gene lost 6 bases, with 14 bases spanning the gap. CDR3 size: 13 residues. The CDR3 DNA sequence: TGTGCCAGCAGCCTGCTGACGGGTGCTGAAGCTTTCTTT. It encodes CASSLLTGAEAFF.

This clonotype was seen just once. This chain's CDR3 is CAGSPGHGANSPLHF. The CDR3 DNA follows: TGTGCCGGATCCCCGGGACATGGGGCGAATTCACCCCTCCACTTT. This chain connects TRBV19 to TRBJ1-6; perhaps TRBD1 as D (6 bases). V lost 11 bases, J lost 7 bases, and 21 bases lay in between. CDR3 length equals 15 residues. Germline loops: CDR1 LNHDA, CDR2 SQIVND (reference sequence).

This clonotype has a handful of counts. The CDR3 sequence is CASSYQLGYEQFF. The CDR3 DNA reads as TGTGCCAGCAGTTATCAACTAGGGTATGAGCAGTTCTTC. The chain recombines TRBV6-2 or TRBV6-3 with TRBJ2-1; maybe TRBD2 (5 bases). The V and J ends lost 3 bases and 8 bases respectively, with 11 bases between them. Germline values: CDR1 MNHEY, CDR2 SVGEGT. The CDR3 is made up of 13 amino acids.

This clonotype was seen more than once but under ten times. The J gene is TRBJ1-2, the V gene TRBV10-3; D is perhaps TRBD1 (6 bases). CDR3 length equals 14 residues. The germline V gene encodes CDR1 ENHRY and CDR2 SYGVKD. V was shortened by 0 bases and J by 6 bases, with 11 bases between the two germline ends. CDR3 residues: CAISESTGLDGYTF. The CDR3 DNA reads TGTGCCATCAGTGAGTCCACAGGGTTAGATGGCTACACCTTC.

The gene calls are TRBV7-3 and TRBJ2-3; D might be TRBD2 (6 bases). Germline-derived CDR1 and CDR2 are SGHTA and FQGTGA. With 4 bases removed from V and 7 bases from J, the gap between germline ends came to 15 bases. The CDR3 has 14 residues. This CDR3 reads CASSSSGSKNTQYF. CDR3 bases: TGTGCCAGCAGCTCCAGCGGGTCTAAAAATACGCAGTATTTT.

The V and J genes are TRBV5-1 and TRBJ2-1, with D possibly matching TRBD1 (5 bases). From germline, CDR1 is SGHRS and CDR2 YFSETQ. The CDR3 has 15 residues. V was clipped by 2 bases and J by 8 bases, with 17 bases between them. CDR3 sequence reads: CASSLGQGLYDEQFF. The CDR3, as DNA: TGCGCCAGCAGCTTAGGGCAGGGTTTATACGATGAGCAGTTCTTC. Using reference TRBV5-1 and TRBJ2-1 for the parts outside the CDR3, the full variable domain is KAGVTQTPRYLIKTRGQQVTLSCSPISGHRSVSWYQQTPGQGLQFLFEYFSETQRNKGNFPGRFSGRQFSNSRSEMNVSTLELGDSALYLCASSLGQGLYDEQFFGPGTRLTVL.

V gene TRBV20-1 combines with J gene TRBJ2-5; 11 bases line up with TRBD2. Germline CDR1 DFQATT, CDR2 SNEGSKA (reference sequence). J gave up 5 bases and V 0 bases, and 14 bases lay outside the gene matches. This CDR3 spans 18 amino acids. Here the CDR3 DNA reads TGCAGTGCTAGAGACGTGAGGGGGACTAGCGGCCTTGTCGAGACCCAGTACTTC. It translates to CSARDVRGTSGLVETQYF.

This chain uses TRBV6-1 with TRBJ1-1, with D unresolved. The CDR3 length is 13 residues. The ends were cut back, 7 bases at V and 4 bases at J, with 13 bases in the middle. The V gene's germline CDR1 is MNHNS and CDR2 SASEGT. CDR3 nucleotide sequence: TGTGCCAGCACCGACTGGGGTGGCACTGAAGCTTTCTTT. Amino acid sequence: CASTDWGGTEAFF.

CDR3 nucleotides: TGTGCCAGCAGTCGAACCCCGGGACTAGACCACAATGAGCAGTTCTTC. As protein: CASSRTPGLDHNEQFF. The genes are TRBV6-1 and TRBJ2-1; 8 bases agree with TRBD2. With V trimmed by 5 bases and J by 5 bases, 11 bases remained unmatched. From germline, CDR1 is MNHNS and CDR2 SASEGT. The CDR3 runs to 16 residues.

This chain links TRBV7-2 with TRBJ1-1; 8 bases agree with TRBD1. CDR1 SGHTA and CDR2 FQGNSA come from the germline V gene. V was clipped by 2 bases and J by 4 bases; unmatched bases: 6. The CDR3 covers 15 residues. The CDR3 loop is CASSLMLGQGTEAFF. The CDR3 nucleotides are TGTGCCAGCAGCTTAATGCTAGGACAGGGCACTGAAGCTTTCTTT.

This clonotype has only a few counts. This chain joins TRBV20-1 and TRBJ2-2; D uncertain. In germline, CDR1 is DFQATT, CDR2 SNEGSKA (reference sequence). Trimming stripped 2 bases from V and 3 bases from J, with 13 bases between. This CDR3 contains 15 residues. CDR3 nucleotide sequence: TGCAGTGCTAGAACCTCGAAAGCGTACACCGGGGAGCTGTTTTTT. It codes for CSARTSKAYTGELFF.

This clonotype turned up a few times. This rearrangement joins TRBV5-1 to TRBJ1-4, with 10 nucleotides matching TRBD1. Germline assignment: CDR1 SGHRS and CDR2 YFSETQ. With V trimmed by 3 bases and J by 13 bases, 9 bases remained unmatched. CDR3 length: 14 residues. The CDR3 protein is CASSSPGQGKRLFF. In DNA, the CDR3 is TGCGCCAGCAGCTCGCCGGGACAGGGGAAACGACTGTTTTTT.

The chain is built from TRBV10-3 and TRBJ1-1, with 7 bases lining up with TRBD1. The CDR3 is 13 amino acids. Germline V CDR1 and CDR2: ENHRY, SYGVKD. V gave up 10 bases and J gave up 5 bases; unmatched junction bases: 10. The CDR3 is CASRQGRGTEAFF. For the CDR3, the DNA is TGTGCCAGCCGACAGGGAAGAGGAACTGAAGCTTTCTTT.

This clonotype was seen a few times. The chain recombines TRBV20-1 with TRBJ2-7; D call uncertain. Trimming removed 0 bases at V and 4 bases at J, with 13 bases between. The germline V gene has CDR1 DFQATT and CDR2 SNEGSKA (reference sequence). The CDR3 spans 14 residues. CDR3 in DNA: TGCAGTGCTAGAGATAGAATTCGGATTTACGAGCAGTACTTC. It specifies CSARDRIRIYEQYF.

This clonotype was seen a handful of times. This CDR3 reads CSAQELAYNEQFF. In DNA form, the CDR3 reads TGCAGTGCCCAGGAACTAGCGTACAATGAGCAGTTCTTC. The chain joins TRBV20-1 to TRBJ2-1; 7 bases match TRBD2. The V and J ends lost 6 bases and 4 bases, in that order; junction bases with no gene match: 6. In germline, CDR1 is DFQATT, CDR2 SNEGSKA (reference sequence). CDR3 length: 13 residues.

The V and J genes are TRBV20-1 and TRBJ2-1; D tentatively fits TRBD1 or TRBD2 (6 bases each). Germline lookup yields CDR1 DFQATT and CDR2 SNEGSKA (reference sequence). The CDR3 is 15 amino acids. V shed 4 bases and J shed 15 bases, with 28 bases lying between them. The CDR3, as DNA: TGCAGTGCTAACGAGGGGGGCCGGGGTGGGAAGTATCCGTTCTTC. It yields the protein CSANEGGRGGKYPFF.